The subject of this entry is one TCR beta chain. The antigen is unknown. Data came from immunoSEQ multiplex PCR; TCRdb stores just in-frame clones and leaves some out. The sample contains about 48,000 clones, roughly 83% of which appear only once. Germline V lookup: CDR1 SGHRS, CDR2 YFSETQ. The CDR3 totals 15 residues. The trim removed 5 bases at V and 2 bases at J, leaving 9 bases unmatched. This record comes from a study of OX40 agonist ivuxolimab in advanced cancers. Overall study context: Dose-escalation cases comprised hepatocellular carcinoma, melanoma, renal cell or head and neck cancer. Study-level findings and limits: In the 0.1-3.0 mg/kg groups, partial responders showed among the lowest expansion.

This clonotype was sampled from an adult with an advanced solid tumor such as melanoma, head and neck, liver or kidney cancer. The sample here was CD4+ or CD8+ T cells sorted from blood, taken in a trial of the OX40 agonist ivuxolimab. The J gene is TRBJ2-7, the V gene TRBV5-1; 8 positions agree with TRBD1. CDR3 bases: TGCGCCAGCAGTTTTACAGGGGGGAGGACCTACGAGCAGTACTTC. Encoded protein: CASSFTGGRTYEQYF. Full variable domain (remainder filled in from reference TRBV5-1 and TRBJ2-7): KAGVTQTPRYLIKTRGQQVTLSCSPISGHRSVSWYQQTPGQGLQFLFEYFSETQRNKGNFPGRFSGRQFSNSRSEMNVSTLELGDSALYLCASSFTGGRTYEQYFGPGTRLTVT.